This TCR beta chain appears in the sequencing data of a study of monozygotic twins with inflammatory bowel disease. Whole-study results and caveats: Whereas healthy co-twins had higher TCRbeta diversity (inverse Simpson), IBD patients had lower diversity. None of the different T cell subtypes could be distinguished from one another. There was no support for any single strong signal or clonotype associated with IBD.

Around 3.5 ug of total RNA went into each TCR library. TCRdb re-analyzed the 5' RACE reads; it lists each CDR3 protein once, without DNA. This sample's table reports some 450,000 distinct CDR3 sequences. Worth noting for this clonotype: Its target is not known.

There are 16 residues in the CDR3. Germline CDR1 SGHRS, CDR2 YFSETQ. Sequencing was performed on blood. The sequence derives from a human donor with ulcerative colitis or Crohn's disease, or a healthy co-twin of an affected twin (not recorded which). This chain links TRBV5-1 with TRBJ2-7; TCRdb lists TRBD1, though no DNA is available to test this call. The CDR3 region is CASSLEQGSPLYEQYF.